This T cell receptor (beta chain) emerged from a study of T cells after yellow fever vaccination. Germline V gene lookup returns CDR1 LGHNA and CDR2 YNFKEQ. V shed 3 bases and J 10 bases; nucleotides not matched to a gene: 5. This CDR3 spans 13 amino acids. TCRdb called the 5' RACE reads again in MiXCR, with one record for every CDR3 protein. The table has some 340,000 distinct CDR3 sequences, 4.1% seen once. Sequenced material: PBMCs, taken 5 days after the yellow fever booster vaccination. The chain uses TRBV4-2 and TRBJ2-1, with 8 nucleotides matching TRBD2. The TCR sequence derives from a man aged 18 to 30 who received the YFV17D yellow fever vaccine. DNA for the CDR3: TGTGCCAGCAGCCAGCGACTAGCGCGCGAGCAGTTCTTC. Translated: CASSQRLAREQFF.